These 22 T cell receptor beta chains were all obtained from the same sample, sequenced in a study of blood T cell repertoires in COVID-19. Using immunoSEQ multiplex PCR, the repertoire was profiled, and TCRdb retains in-frame clones only, with some absent. The repertoire holds 200,000 or so clones, with roughly 79% as singletons. Sequencing was carried out using peripheral blood. These receptor sequences come from a man in his 60s with active or convalescent COVID-19.

This chain connects TRBV6-5 to TRBJ2-1; D unclear. There are 11 residues in the CDR3. Looked up from germline, CDR1 is MNHEY and CDR2 is SVGAGI. The germline V and J ends were trimmed by 6 bases and 7 bases, with 7 bases remaining between them. The DNA of the CDR3 is TGTGCCAGCAGGTTAGAGAATGAGCAGTTCTTC. Its protein is CASRLENEQFF.

The rearrangement uses TRBV5-1 and TRBJ2-1; 10 positions agree with TRBD2. The CDR3 has 18 residues. Losses at the gene ends were 0 bases for V and 6 bases for J; bases not matched to a gene: 12. Germline lookup yields CDR1 SGHRS and CDR2 YFSETQ. CDR3 sequence: CASSLAVLAGVEGNEQFF. The CDR3 DNA reads as TGCGCCAGCAGCTTGGCCGTGCTAGCGGGAGTCGAGGGCAATGAGCAGTTCTTC.

This clone was picked up one time. This chain links TRBV6-6 with TRBJ2-3; D perhaps matches TRBD2 (5 bases). Germline CDR1 is MNHNY and CDR2 is SVGAGI (reference sequence). V was cut by 0 bases and J by 5 bases, with 12 bases left in between. The CDR3 totals 15 residues. The CDR3 coding sequence is TGTGCCAGCAGTTACTCCGGGGATCCGGGAGATACGCAGTATTTT. This translates into CASSYSGDPGDTQYF.

The chain is built from TRBV6-2 or TRBV6-3 and TRBJ2-1, with 9 bases identical to TRBD1. The CDR3 sequence is 16 residues long. J lost 9 bases, V lost 2 bases, and 11 bases had no gene match. Germline CDR1 reads MNHEY; CDR2 reads SVGEGT. CDR3 bases: TGTGCCAGCAGTTACCCCACAGGGGGCCTACACGGTGAGCAGTTCTTC. Translated: CASSYPTGGLHGEQFF.

The chain combines TRBV7-9 with TRBJ2-7; 10 bases map to TRBD1. Germline V lookup: CDR1 SEHNR, CDR2 FQNEAQ (reference sequence). J gave up 2 bases and V 1 base, and 5 bases lay outside the gene matches. This CDR3 region has 16 residues. The CDR3 here is CASSLETGGWTYEQYF. The CDR3 DNA reads TGTGCCAGCAGCTTAGAGACAGGGGGCTGGACCTACGAGCAGTACTTC. The full variable domain, completed using reference TRBV7-9 and TRBJ2-7, is DTGVSQNPRHKITKRGQNVTFRCDPISEHNRLYWYRQTLGQGPEFLTYFQNEAQLEKSRLLSDRFSAERPKGSFSTLEIQRTEQGDSAMYLCASSLETGGWTYEQYFGPGTRLTVT.

V is TRBV4-1 and J is TRBJ2-1; 7 nucleotides align to TRBD2. Germline trimming cut 4 bases from V and 0 bases from J; bases unmatched to any gene: 3. Germline loops: CDR1 MGHRA, CDR2 YSYEKL. This CDR3 contains 15 residues. CDR3 sequence reads: CASSRTSDSYNEQFF. As DNA, the CDR3 is TGCGCCAGCAGCCGCACTAGCGACTCCTACAATGAGCAGTTCTTC.

This clone came up once. The rearrangement joins TRBV7-2 to TRBJ2-5, with 9 bases matching TRBD1. The J segment lost 4 bases and the V segment lost 5 bases, leaving 5 bases of the junction unmatched. Germline loops: CDR1 SGHTA, CDR2 FQGNSA. The CDR3 extends over 14 amino acids. CDR3 coding DNA: TGTGCCAGCAGCAAGGACAGGGGAGTAGAGACCCAGTACTTC. It is translated as CASSKDRGVETQYF. Complete variable domain (other parts from reference TRBV7-2 and TRBJ2-5): GAGVSQSPSNKVTEKGKDVELRCDPISGHTALYWYRQSLGQGLEFLIYFQGNSAPDKSGLPSDRFSAERTGGSVSTLTIQRTQQEDSAVYLCASSKDRGVETQYFGPGTRLLVL.

CDR3 sequence: CASSLPGQGLSYNEQFF. The CDR3, as DNA: TGTGCCAGCAGCTTACCAGGACAGGGCTTATCTTACAATGAGCAGTTCTTC. The rearrangement links TRBV7-9 to TRBJ2-1, with 8 bases lining up with TRBD1. CDR1 is SEHNR, CDR2 FQNEAQ, per germline (reference sequence). V lost 2 bases and J lost 4; bases outside the gene matches: 10. The CDR3 runs to 17 residues.

The chain has TRBV15 and TRBJ2-5, with 7 bases that match TRBD2. V trimming: 1 base; J trimming: 6 bases; junction bases outside the gene matches: 5. CDR1 and CDR2 (germline): LNHNV, YYDKDF (reference sequence). The CDR3 is 14 amino acids. The DNA of the CDR3 is TGTGCCACCAGCAGAGGGGGGGGAAGTCAGACCCAGTACTTC. Translation: CATSRGGGSQTQYF.

This chain uses TRBV3-1 (or the pseudogene TRBV3-2) with TRBJ1-3; unclear D gene. V was trimmed by 1 base and J by 0 bases, leaving 7 bases between them. Germline V gives CDR1 LGHDT, CDR2 YNNKEL (reference sequence). The CDR3 runs 15 residues. The CDR3 loop is CASSQVLRSGNTIYF. The DNA of the CDR3 is TGTGCCAGCAGCCAAGTACTCCGCTCTGGAAACACCATATATTTT.

This chain uses TRBV7-2 with TRBJ2-5, with D perhaps TRBD1 (5 bases). Trimming shortened V by 4 bases and J by 7 bases, and 10 bases separated the two germline ends. Germline CDR1 reads SGHTA; CDR2 reads FQGNSA. There are 12 residues in the CDR3. The CDR3 coding sequence is TGTGCCAGCAGCTCTTATACAGGGACCCAGTACTTC. Translating gives CASSSYTGTQYF.

The chain links TRBV2 to TRBJ2-6, with unresolved D. Germline loops: CDR1 SNHLY, CDR2 FYNNEI. The length of the CDR3 is 17 residues. V was cut by 0 bases and J by 0 bases, with 9 bases left in between. The DNA of the CDR3 is TGTGCCAGCAGTGAAGCGCTAGAGGTCTCTGGGGCCAACGTCCTGACTTTC. Translation gives CASSEALEVSGANVLTF.

This clone was counted a single time. V gene TRBV28 combines with J gene TRBJ1-1, with D possibly matching TRBD1 (5 bases). Per the germline V gene, CDR1 is MDHEN and CDR2 is SYDVKM. Trimming shortened V by 6 bases and J by 1 base, and 15 bases separated the two germline ends. The CDR3 sequence is 15 residues long. In DNA form, the CDR3 reads TGTGCCAGCAGGACAACAGGTAACTCGAACACTGAAGCTTTCTTT. Translation gives CASRTTGNSNTEAFF.

The chain employs TRBV7-9 and TRBJ2-7, with 7 bases matching TRBD2. J lost 5 bases, V lost 5 bases, and 12 bases had no gene match. Per the germline V gene, CDR1 is SEHNR and CDR2 is FQNEAQ (reference sequence). This CDR3 has 15 residues. The CDR3 region has the DNA TGTGCCAGCAGCAAACCTCTGGGGGGGATGGACGAGCAGTACTTC. Its translation: CASSKPLGGMDEQYF.

This rearrangement joins TRBV27 to TRBJ2-7, with a tentative D call TRBD1 (5 bases). The CDR3 length is 14 residues. The ends were cut back, 8 bases at V and 7 bases at J, with 21 bases in the middle. Germline CDR1 is MNHEY and CDR2 is SMNVEV (reference sequence). The CDR3 region has the DNA TGTGCCAGCGGGCCGACAGCCCTAATTTTAGAGCAGTACTTC. This codes for CASGPTALILEQYF.

The chain combines TRBV3-1 (or the pseudogene TRBV3-2) with TRBJ2-3; 7 bases agree with TRBD2. Germline V gene data show CDR1 as LGHDT and CDR2 as YNNKEL (reference sequence). Trimming removed 1 base from V and 4 bases from J; junction bases left unmatched: 5. This CDR3 is 15 amino acids long. The CDR3 nucleotides read TGTGCCAGCAGCCAAGGACTAGCTGCCCCAGATACGCAGTATTTT. This translates into CASSQGLAAPDTQYF.

This clone came up a few times. For the CDR3, the DNA is TGTGCCAGCACCAGGGGGTCGGGGTTACAAGAGACCCAGTACTTC. This encodes CASTRGSGLQETQYF. The rearrangement joins TRBV18 to TRBJ2-5, with 7 positions matching TRBD1. Trimming took 8 bases from V and 2 from J; bases not matched to a gene: 11. CDR3 size: 15 residues. Germline CDR1 and CDR2: KGHSH and LQKENI.

The V and J genes are TRBV18 and TRBJ1-4, with 9 bases matching TRBD1. Germline assignment: CDR1 KGHSH and CDR2 LQKENI. V shed 3 bases, J shed 0 bases, and the junction held 8 bases outside the gene matches. CDR3 length: 18 amino acids. The chain's CDR3 is CASSPFPGQGPTNEKLFF. CDR3 in DNA: TGTGCCAGCTCACCCTTCCCGGGACAGGGCCCAACTAATGAAAAACTGTTTTTT.

The V gene is TRBV24-1, the J gene TRBJ1-1; possible D gene TRBD1, 5 bases. The germline V gene encodes CDR1 KGHDR and CDR2 SFDVKD. Between the trimmed V and J ends, which lost 4 bases and 6 bases, there was a span of 11 bases. CDR3 length: 13 residues. CDR3 nucleotide sequence: TGTGCCACCAGTGAACCAGGGCGACCTGAAGCTTTCTTT. Translated: CATSEPGRPEAFF.

This clone occurred a few times. The CDR3 nucleotides read TGTGCCAGCAGCCCCTCGCGGGAGGCGGGCTACAATGAGCAGTTCTTC. Protein sequence: CASSPSREAGYNEQFF. The chain links TRBV7-2 to TRBJ2-1; 8 bases are a match to TRBD2. Germline CDR1 SGHTA, CDR2 FQGNSA. Unmatched junction bases numbered 9, after V lost 5 bases and J lost 3 bases. The CDR3 sequence is 16 residues long.

This clone was seen only a few times. The V gene is TRBV7-9, the J gene TRBJ1-3; D is uncertain. Germline CDR1 and CDR2: SEHNR and FQNEAQ (reference sequence). The CDR3 covers 15 residues. Trimming removed 4 bases from V and 0 bases from J, with 10 bases in between. Written as DNA, the CDR3 is TGTGCCAGCAGCTCCCGGCGGGCCTCTGGAAACACCATATATTTT. Residues: CASSSRRASGNTIYF.

The J gene is TRBJ2-1, the V gene TRBV6-2 or TRBV6-3; 9 nucleotides agree with TRBD1. From germline, CDR1 is MNHEY and CDR2 SVGEGT. J was trimmed by 7 bases and V by 2 bases; bases with no gene match: 6. The CDR3 sequence is 15 residues long. CDR3 DNA: TGTGCCAGCAGTTACGGGACAGGGATCGAAAATGAGCAGTTCTTC. Translation: CASSYGTGIENEQFF.